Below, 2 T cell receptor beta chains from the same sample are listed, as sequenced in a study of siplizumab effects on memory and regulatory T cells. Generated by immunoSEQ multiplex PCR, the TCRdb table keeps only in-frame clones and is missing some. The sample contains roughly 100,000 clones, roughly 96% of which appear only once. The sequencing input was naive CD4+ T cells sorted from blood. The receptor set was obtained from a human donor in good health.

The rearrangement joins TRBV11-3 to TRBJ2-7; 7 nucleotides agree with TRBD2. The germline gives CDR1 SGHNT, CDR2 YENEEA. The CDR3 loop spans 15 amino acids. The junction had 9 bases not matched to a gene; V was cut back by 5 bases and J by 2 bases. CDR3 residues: CASSQSGGPTYEQYF. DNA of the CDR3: TGTGCCAGCAGCCAATCGGGGGGACCAACCTACGAGCAGTACTTC.

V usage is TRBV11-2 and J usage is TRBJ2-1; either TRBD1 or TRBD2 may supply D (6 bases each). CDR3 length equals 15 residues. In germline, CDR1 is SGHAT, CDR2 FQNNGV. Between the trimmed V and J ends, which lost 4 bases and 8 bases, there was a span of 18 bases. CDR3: CASSSPGAGSHEQFF. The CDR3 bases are TGTGCCAGCAGCTCTCCGGGGGCTGGGTCCCATGAGCAGTTCTTC.